This entry concerns a single T cell receptor (beta chain). Profiling relied on immunoSEQ multiplex PCR, and the TCRdb table lists in-frame clones only, not all of them. The data show about 68,000 clones, approximately 86% seen once. V lost 4 bases to trimming and J lost 2 bases; unmatched junction nucleotides: 11. The CDR3 spans 18 residues. Germline CDR1 is SGHAT and CDR2 is FQNNGV. The data belong to a study of blood T cell repertoires in COVID-19. Study context: There were acute and convalescent COVID-19 samples, and they came from the United States, Italy and Spain.

The V and J genes are TRBV11-2 and TRBJ2-3; 11 nucleotides align to TRBD2. The sequencing input was peripheral blood. This TCR was recovered from a woman aged 60 to 75 with acute or convalescent COVID-19. In nucleotides, the CDR3 is TGTGCCAGCAGCTCACCCTGGGGTAGCGGGGGGGCCACAGATACGCAGTATTTT. It codes for CASSSPWGSGGATDTQYF.